The clone carrying this TCR beta chain was seen only a few times. The data were taken from a study of early T cells in non-severe SARS-CoV-2 infection. Study background: Sequenced material consisted of bulk RNA (from unsorted whole blood), and chains were unpaired.

Individual cDNA molecules carried attached unique molecular identifiers. TCRdb recomputed calls from the 5' RACE reads with MiXCR, one row per CDR3 protein. The sample consists of tens of thousands of distinct CDR3 sequences, about 9.4% of them appearing once. This CDR3 region has 15 residues. Trimming left V 2 bases short and J 1 base short, with 10 bases between. Germline V gene data show CDR1 as SGHRS and CDR2 as YFSETQ. The chain carries TRBV5-1 and TRBJ1-3; TRBD1 is a possible D gene (6 bases). The receptor comes from an adult who was a healthcare worker with PCR-confirmed SARS-CoV-2 infection or an uninfected control (not recorded which). Sequencing input: whole blood. As DNA, the CDR3 is TGCGCCAGCAGCTTATGGGGGGCTTCTGGAAACACCATATATTTT. The encoded protein is CASSLWGASGNTIYF. The whole variable domain, remainder taken from reference TRBV5-1 and TRBJ1-3, is KAGVTQTPRYLIKTRGQQVTLSCSPISGHRSVSWYQQTPGQGLQFLFEYFSETQRNKGNFPGRFSGRQFSNSRSEMNVSTLELGDSALYLCASSLWGASGNTIYFGEGSWLTVV.